These 18 T cell receptor beta chains came from one sample sequenced in a study of cytomegalovirus exposure and HLA in healthy donors. Vbeta (60) and Jbeta (13) primers were used in the PCR. TCRdb keeps only in-frame clones here, not all; method: immunoSEQ multiplex PCR. The data show roughly 150,000 clones, about 81% seen once. The sequenced sample was PBMCs. These receptors were taken from a woman younger than 35 in good health and CMV-seronegative.

The sample holds one count of this clone. The chain combines TRBV5-1 with TRBJ1-6; tentatively, D is TRBD1 (5 bases). The germline V gene has CDR1 SGHRS and CDR2 YFSETQ. The CDR3 sequence is 13 residues long. The V and J ends lost 2 bases and 9 bases respectively, with 9 bases between them. CDR3: CASSFQGSSPLHF. The CDR3 DNA reads as TGCGCCAGCAGCTTCCAGGGTTCTTCACCCCTCCACTTT.

The chain joins TRBV7-7 to TRBJ2-5; 12 bases fit TRBD1. Germline-derived CDR1 and CDR2 are SSHAT and FNYEAQ (reference sequence). This CDR3 has 15 residues. V lost 5 bases, J lost 5 bases, and 6 bases stayed unmatched. The CDR3 DNA follows: TGTGCCAGCAGCCAGGGACAGGGGGCGCAGGAGACCCAGTACTTC. Its translation is CASSQGQGAQETQYF.

The rearrangement links TRBV6-1 to TRBJ2-5, with 7 bases identical to TRBD2. Germline CDR1 is MNHNS and CDR2 is SASEGT. The CDR3 is 15 amino acids. Trimming removed 4 bases from V and 1 base from J; junction bases left unmatched: 6. CDR3 coding DNA: TGTGCCAGCAGTGTACTGAGCGGGACCCAAGAGACCCAGTACTTC. It yields the protein CASSVLSGTQETQYF.

The chain recombines TRBV5-6 with TRBJ2-1; D is perhaps TRBD2 (5 bases). From germline, CDR1 is SGHDT and CDR2 YYEEEE. V lost 0 bases to trimming and J lost 2 bases, with 9 bases between them. CDR3 size: 15 residues. CDR3 sequence reads: CASSLVGSAYNEQFF. The CDR3 nucleotides read TGTGCCAGCAGCTTGGTGGGGAGCGCCTACAATGAGCAGTTCTTC.

The genes are TRBV27 and TRBJ2-3; D is perhaps TRBD1 (6 bases). CDR3 size: 18 residues. Germline V gives CDR1 MNHEY, CDR2 SMNVEV (reference sequence). V shed 5 bases and J shed 1 base, with 22 bases lying between them. The CDR3 reads CASSPFLATGSRTDTQYF. The CDR3 DNA reads TGTGCCAGCAGTCCATTTCTCGCCACAGGGTCTCGCACAGATACGCAGTATTTT.

The chain couples TRBV27 to TRBJ2-2; 11 bases align to TRBD1. The CDR3 sequence is 18 residues long. The junction had 12 bases not matched to a gene; V was cut back by 5 bases and J by 4 bases. Germline-derived CDR1 and CDR2 are MNHEY and SMNVEV (reference sequence). CDR3 region: CASSIYFGTGGTTGELFF. The CDR3 coding sequence is TGTGCCAGCAGTATTTATTTTGGGACAGGGGGTACCACCGGGGAGCTGTTTTTT.

CDR3 DNA: TGTGCCACCAGCAGAGCCCGGGGGACCGGGGAGCTGTTTTTT. This codes for CATSRARGTGELFF. The chain is built from TRBV15 and TRBJ2-2, with D maybe TRBD2 (6 bases). CDR3 size: 14 residues. V was pared by 1 base and J by 5 bases, with 8 bases between. Looked up from germline, CDR1 is LNHNV and CDR2 is YYDKDF (reference sequence). Using reference TRBV15 and TRBJ2-2 for the parts outside the CDR3, the full variable domain is DAMVIQNPRYQVTQFGKPVTLSCSQTLNHNVMYWYQQKSSQAPKLLFHYYDKDFNNEADTPDNFQSRRPNTSFCFLDIRSPGLGDTAMYLCATSRARGTGELFFGEGSRLTVL.

This chain uses TRBV28 with TRBJ2-2; 7 bases fit TRBD1. The V and J ends lost 10 bases and 2 bases, in that order; junction bases with no gene match: 4. This CDR3 comprises 13 residues. Per germline, CDR1 MDHEN and CDR2 SYDVKM. CDR3 sequence (DNA): TGTGCCACCCGGACAGGCAACACCGGGGAGCTGTTTTTT. Its translation: CATRTGNTGELFF.

Points on this clone: This is likely a read error, given that the CDR3 carries no conserved phenylalanine or tryptophan at its end. This chain connects TRBV29-1 to TRBJ1-2; possibly TRBD1 for D (6 bases). Germline V gene lookup returns CDR1 SQVTM and CDR2 ANQGSEA. The CDR3 is 14 amino acids. The V and J ends lost 6 bases and 6 bases respectively, with 20 bases between them. The CDR3 region has the DNA TGCAGCGTGACCCTCGGACAGCTTAGGGATGGCTACACCCTC. It translates to CSVTLGQLRDGYTL.

The chain has TRBV7-9 and TRBJ2-7; D is uncertain. Trimming cost V 5 bases and J 4 bases, with 12 bases left between them. The germline V gene has CDR1 SEHNR and CDR2 FQNEAQ (reference sequence). The CDR3 covers 13 residues. This CDR3 is CASSPQVSYEQYF. CDR3 in DNA: TGTGCCAGCAGCCCTCAGGTGTCATACGAGCAGTACTTC.

The J gene is TRBJ2-7, the V gene TRBV19; D possibly corresponds to TRBD1 (6 bases). Looked up from germline, CDR1 is LNHDA and CDR2 is SQIVND (reference sequence). Trimming pared 5 bases from V and 0 bases from J, leaving 14 bases between. This CDR3 comprises 15 residues. CDR3 bases: TGTGCCAGTAGTTTCGTAGGGGGACCCTCCTACGAGCAGTACTTC. Amino acid sequence: CASSFVGGPSYEQYF.

This chain connects TRBV15 to TRBJ2-7, with TRBD2 matching over 8 bases. Trimming at V came to 6 bases and at J to 6 bases, leaving 13 bases not matched to a gene. Germline loops: CDR1 LNHNV, CDR2 YYDKDF (reference sequence). This CDR3 is 15 amino acids long. CDR3 in DNA: TGTGCCACCAGTTTGGGACTAGAGAGGATGGGCGAGCAGTACTTC. Translated, it gives CATSLGLERMGEQYF.

The V call is TRBV27, the J call TRBJ2-2, with D possibly being TRBD2 (6 bases). The CDR3 totals 16 residues. In germline, CDR1 is MNHEY, CDR2 SMNVEV (reference sequence). V was trimmed by 6 bases and J by 2 bases, leaving 16 bases between them. The CDR3 DNA is TGTGCCAGCAGGCTATCCCCCGGGAGTAACACCGGGGAGCTGTTTTTT. Its translation is CASRLSPGSNTGELFF.

This chain connects TRBV15 to TRBJ2-7, with a weak D call TRBD1 (6 bases). V was cut by 0 bases and J by 3 bases, with 9 bases left in between. The CDR3 covers 14 residues. Germline V gives CDR1 LNHNV, CDR2 YYDKDF (reference sequence). The CDR3 DNA follows: TGTGCCACCAGCAGAGATGAACAGGGCTACGAGCAGTACTTC. Translated: CATSRDEQGYEQYF.

The chain carries TRBV29-1 and TRBJ2-7, with D possibly being TRBD1 (6 bases). The CDR3 has 12 residues. Germline V lookup: CDR1 SQVTM, CDR2 ANQGSEA. V lost 4 bases and J 6 bases, leaving 13 bases between the germline ends. As DNA, the CDR3 is TGCAGCGTTGTTATCAGGGGCGCCGAGCAGTACTTC. Protein sequence: CSVVIRGAEQYF.

V and J are TRBV28 and TRBJ2-5; 9 positions match TRBD1. Germline loops: CDR1 MDHEN, CDR2 SYDVKM. The CDR3 contains 12 residues. J lost 5 bases, V lost 6 bases, and 1 base had no gene match. CDR3 amino acids: CASRGQGETQYF. Written as DNA, the CDR3 is TGTGCCAGCAGAGGACAGGGGGAGACCCAGTACTTC.

This clone was counted only a few times. The chain combines TRBV7-2 with TRBJ1-5, with D unclear. Trimming left V 5 bases short and J 4 bases short, with 12 bases between. CDR1 and CDR2 (germline): SGHTA, FQGNSA. This CDR3 is 14 amino acids long. As DNA, the CDR3 is TGTGCCAGCAGCCCCGGTGGAGGGAATCAGCCCCAGCATTTT. Its translation is CASSPGGGNQPQHF.

Written as DNA, the CDR3 is TGCGCCAGCAGCTTGGATTCGGGGGGCACTGAAGCTTTCTTT. Encoded protein: CASSLDSGGTEAFF. The chain uses TRBV5-1 and TRBJ1-1; the D gene is possibly TRBD1 (5 bases). The CDR3 covers 14 residues. Deletions cut 0 bases from V and 4 bases from J, with 10 bases between. Germline-derived CDR1 and CDR2 are SGHRS and YFSETQ. The full variable domain, with the rest looked up from reference TRBV5-1 and TRBJ1-1, is KAGVTQTPRYLIKTRGQQVTLSCSPISGHRSVSWYQQTPGQGLQFLFEYFSETQRNKGNFPGRFSGRQFSNSRSEMNVSTLELGDSALYLCASSLDSGGTEAFFGQGTRLTVV.